This T cell receptor beta chain was recorded in a study of Ad26.COV2.S vaccination and SARS-CoV-2 variants. Treatment of the sample: over 15 received Ad26.COV2.S at low or high dose, single or two shots; about 5 received placebo; per-sample allocation not given. At day 63 after the first vaccine or placebo injection, samples were drawn. Trimming removed 0 bases from V and 5 bases from J; junction bases left unmatched: 10. This CDR3 has 17 amino acids. CDR1 is LGHDT and CDR2 is YNNKEL in the germline V gene (reference sequence). The data were produced by immunoSEQ multiplex PCR, yet TCRdb's version contains in-frame clones alone and is incomplete. The sample consists of some 250,000 clones, over 75% of them appearing once.

The receptor comes from a person aged 18-65 years who received the Ad26.COV2.S COVID-19 vaccine or a placebo. The specimen comprised peripheral blood, sampled in a trial of Ad26.COV2.S vaccine versus placebo. The chain joins TRBV3-1 (or the pseudogene TRBV3-2) to TRBJ2-5; TRBD2 matches 9 bases. The chain's CDR3 is CASSQDRWRGGGETQYF. The CDR3 DNA follows: TGTGCCAGCAGCCAAGATCGATGGCGGGGGGGCGGTGAGACCCAGTACTTC.